These 4 T cell receptor beta chains came from one sample sequenced in a study of blood T cell repertoires in COVID-19. This table comes from immunoSEQ multiplex PCR, and its TCRdb copy is limited to in-frame clones, with some not included. The table lists about 22,000 clones, 89% of them singletons, with about a quarter in the top ten. Specimen: peripheral blood. These receptors were taken from a human donor with active COVID-19. The donor label of this sample is uncertain.

This clone was detected only once. This chain uses TRBV3-1 (or the pseudogene TRBV3-2) with TRBJ2-7, with a tentative D call TRBD2 (5 bases). V lost 4 bases to trimming and J lost 4 bases, with 8 bases between them. Germline V gene data show CDR1 as LGHDT and CDR2 as YNNKEL (reference sequence). This CDR3 spans 12 amino acids. The CDR3 DNA sequence: TGTGCCAGCAGCCGACCGGGGTACGAGCAGTACTTC. Translating gives CASSRPGYEQYF.

V and J are TRBV29-1 and TRBJ1-3, with D perhaps TRBD1 (5 bases). V lost 5 bases, J lost 4 bases, and 9 bases lay in between. CDR1 SQVTM and CDR2 ANQGSEA come from the germline V gene. The CDR3 is 12 residues long. CDR3 in amino acids: CSVWGDGNTIYF. The CDR3 DNA sequence: TGCAGCGTTTGGGGGGACGGAAACACCATATATTTT.

This sequence joins TRBV12-5 and TRBJ2-7; 14 bases are a match to TRBD2. The germline gives CDR1 LGHNT, CDR2 FRNRAP. This CDR3 comprises 19 residues. V shed 1 base and J 4 bases; nucleotides not matched to a gene: 12. The DNA for the CDR3 is TGTGCTAGTGGTTTGGAATACCGGACTAGCGGGGGGAGTTGGTACGAGCAGTACTTC. Translated: CASGLEYRTSGGSWYEQYF.

This clone was detected once. The chain uses TRBV2 and TRBJ2-3, with D perhaps TRBD2 (5 bases). Germline V CDR1 and CDR2: SNHLY, FYNNEI. V shed 3 bases and J shed 2 bases, with 6 bases lying between them. This CDR3 is built from 13 residues. The CDR3 protein is CASSEGATDTQYF. Here the CDR3 DNA reads TGTGCCAGCAGTGAGGGAGCCACAGATACGCAGTATTTT.